This TCR beta chain was sequenced during a study of a mutant IDH1 vaccine in newly diagnosed glioma. The overall study: Beforehand, treatment had been radiotherapy, temozolomide, or both; the majority received both.

Time point denoted: week 47, end of study. Mutant IDH1 20-mer peptide, at 300 ug, made up each vaccine dose, with topical imiquimod. On this clone: Its antigen is unidentified.

Trimming cost V 6 bases and J 2 bases, with 14 bases left between them. CDR1 and CDR2 from the germline V gene are MNHEY and SMNVEV (reference sequence). There are 15 residues in the CDR3. Assay used: immunoSEQ multiplex PCR; TCRdb lists only in-frame clones, some missing. The table shows fewer than 60,000 clones, with around 60% occurring only once. The TCR originated in a man aged 40-50 years with glioma. Some clones in this sample may be carry-over from other donors' samples. V usage is TRBV27 and J usage is TRBJ1-5, with a possible D match to TRBD1 (5 bases). Sequenced here: peripheral blood mononuclear cells (PBMCs), sampled from a glioma patient whose treatment included an IDH1 peptide vaccine. This chain's CDR3 is CASRAQGRGNQPQHF. CDR3 DNA: TGTGCCAGCAGGGCGCAGGGTCGAGGCAATCAGCCCCAGCATTTT.